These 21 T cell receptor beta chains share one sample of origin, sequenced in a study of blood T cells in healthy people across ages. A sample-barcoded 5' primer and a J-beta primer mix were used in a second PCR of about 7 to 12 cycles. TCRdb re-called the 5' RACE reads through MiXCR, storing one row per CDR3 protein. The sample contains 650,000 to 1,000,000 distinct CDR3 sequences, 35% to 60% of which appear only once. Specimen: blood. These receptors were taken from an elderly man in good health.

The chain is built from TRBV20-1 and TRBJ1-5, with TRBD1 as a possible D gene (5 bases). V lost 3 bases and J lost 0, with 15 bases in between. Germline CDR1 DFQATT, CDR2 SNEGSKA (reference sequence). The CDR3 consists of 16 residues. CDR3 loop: CSASATGLLSNQPQHF. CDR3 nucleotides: TGCAGTGCTAGCGCTACAGGTCTTCTTAGCAATCAGCCCCAGCATTTT.

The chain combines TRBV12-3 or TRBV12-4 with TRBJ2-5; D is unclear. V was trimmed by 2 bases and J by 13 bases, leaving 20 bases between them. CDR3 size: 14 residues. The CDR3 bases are TGTGCCAGCAGTTTAAGATCCCGACGCTACGAGCGGTACTTC. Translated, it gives CASSLRSRRYERYF.

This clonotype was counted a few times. The CDR3 DNA sequence: TGTGCCAGCAGCGCAGGACAGGGTGCGGGATTGGGCGGGGAGCTGTTTTTT. Protein: CASSAGQGAGLGGELFF. The V and J genes are TRBV7-3 and TRBJ2-2, with 8 bases fitting TRBD1. The CDR3 covers 17 residues. The J segment lost 7 bases and the V segment lost 5 bases, leaving 15 bases of the junction unmatched. Germline V CDR1 and CDR2: SGHTA, FQGTGA. Variable domain in full (rest from reference TRBV7-3 and TRBJ2-2): GAGVSQTPSNKVTEKGKYVELRCDPISGHTALYWYRQSLGQGPEFLIYFQGTGAADDSGLPNDRFFAVRPEGSVSTLKIQRTERGDSAVYLCASSAGQGAGLGGELFFGEGSRLTVL.

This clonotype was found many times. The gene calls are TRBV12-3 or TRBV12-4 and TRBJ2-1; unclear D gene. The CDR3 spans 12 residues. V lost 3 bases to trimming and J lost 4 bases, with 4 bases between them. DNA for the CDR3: TGTGCCAGCAGTTTCTTGTACAATGAGCAGTTCTTC. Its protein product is CASSFLYNEQFF.

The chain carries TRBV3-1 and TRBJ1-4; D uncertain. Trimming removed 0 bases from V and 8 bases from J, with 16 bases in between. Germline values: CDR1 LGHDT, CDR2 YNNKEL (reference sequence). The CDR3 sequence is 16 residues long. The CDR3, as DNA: TGTGCCAGCAGCCAAGATGTTGGATCACTGGGGGAAAAACTGTTTTTT. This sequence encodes CASSQDVGSLGEKLFF.

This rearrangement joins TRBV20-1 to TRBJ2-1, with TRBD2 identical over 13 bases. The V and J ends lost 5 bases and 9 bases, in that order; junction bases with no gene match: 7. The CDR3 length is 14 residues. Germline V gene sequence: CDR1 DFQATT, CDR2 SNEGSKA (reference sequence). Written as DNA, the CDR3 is TGCAGTGCTGGAGGACTAGCGGGAGAGACTGAGCAGTTCTTC. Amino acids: CSAGGLAGETEQFF.

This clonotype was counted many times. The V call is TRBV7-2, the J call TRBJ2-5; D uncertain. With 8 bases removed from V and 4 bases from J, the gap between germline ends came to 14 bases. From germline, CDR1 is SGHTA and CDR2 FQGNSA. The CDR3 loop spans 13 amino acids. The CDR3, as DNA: TGTGCCAGCGGATCGCGACCAAGAGAGACCCAGTACTTC. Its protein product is CASGSRPRETQYF.

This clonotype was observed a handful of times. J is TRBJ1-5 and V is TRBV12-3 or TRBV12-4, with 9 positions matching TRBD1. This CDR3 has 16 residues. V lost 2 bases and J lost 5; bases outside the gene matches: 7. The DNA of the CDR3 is TGTGCCAGCAGTTTACCCGATGGGACAGGGTATCAGCCCCAGCATTTT. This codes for CASSLPDGTGYQPQHF.

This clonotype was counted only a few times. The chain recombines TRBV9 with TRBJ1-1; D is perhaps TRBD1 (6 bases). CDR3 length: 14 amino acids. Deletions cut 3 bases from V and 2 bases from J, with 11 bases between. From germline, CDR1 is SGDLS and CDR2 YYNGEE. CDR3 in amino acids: CASSATRGNTEAFF. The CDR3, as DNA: TGTGCCAGCAGCGCAACCAGGGGTAACACTGAAGCTTTCTTT.

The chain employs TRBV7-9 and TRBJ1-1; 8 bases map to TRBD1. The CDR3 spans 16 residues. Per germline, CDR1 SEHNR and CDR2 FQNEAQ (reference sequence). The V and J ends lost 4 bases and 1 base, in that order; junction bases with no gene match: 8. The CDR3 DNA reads TGTGCCAGCAGCTCCCGTCCCGGGACAGGGAACACTGAAGCTTTCTTT. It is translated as CASSSRPGTGNTEAFF.

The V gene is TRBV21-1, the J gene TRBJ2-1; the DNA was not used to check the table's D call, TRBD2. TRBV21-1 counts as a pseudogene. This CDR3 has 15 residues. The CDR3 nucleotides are TGTGCCAGCAGCTCTAACGGCAGGGCCGACAATGAGCAGTTCTTC. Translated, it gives CASSSNGRADNEQFF.

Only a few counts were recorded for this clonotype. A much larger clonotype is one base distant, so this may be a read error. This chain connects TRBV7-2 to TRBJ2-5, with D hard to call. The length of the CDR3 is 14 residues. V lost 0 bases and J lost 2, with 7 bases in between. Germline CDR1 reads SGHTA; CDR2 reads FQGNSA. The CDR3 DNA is TGTGCCAGCAGCTTAGCTGTCAGACAAGAGACCCAGTACTTC. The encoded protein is CASSLAVRQETQYF.

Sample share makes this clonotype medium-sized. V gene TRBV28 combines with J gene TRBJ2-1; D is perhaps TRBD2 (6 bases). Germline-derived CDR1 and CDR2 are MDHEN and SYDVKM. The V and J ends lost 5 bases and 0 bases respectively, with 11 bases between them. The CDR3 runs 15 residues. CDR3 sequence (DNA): TGTGCCAGCAGTCCCACCGGGAGCTCCTACAATGAGCAGTTCTTC. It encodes CASSPTGSSYNEQFF. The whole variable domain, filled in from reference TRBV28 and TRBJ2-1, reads DVKVTQSSRYLVKRTGEKVFLECVQDMDHENMFWYRQDPGLGLRLIYFSYDVKMKEKGDIPEGYSVSREKKERFSLILESASTNQTSMYLCASSPTGSSYNEQFFGPGTRLTVL.

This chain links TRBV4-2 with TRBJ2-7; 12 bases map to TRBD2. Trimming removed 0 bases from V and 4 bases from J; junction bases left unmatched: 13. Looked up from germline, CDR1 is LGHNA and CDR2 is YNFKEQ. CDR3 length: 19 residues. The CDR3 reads CASSQDAGRLAGVGYEQYF. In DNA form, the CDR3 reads TGTGCCAGCAGCCAAGATGCAGGCCGACTAGCGGGAGTCGGGTACGAGCAGTACTTC.

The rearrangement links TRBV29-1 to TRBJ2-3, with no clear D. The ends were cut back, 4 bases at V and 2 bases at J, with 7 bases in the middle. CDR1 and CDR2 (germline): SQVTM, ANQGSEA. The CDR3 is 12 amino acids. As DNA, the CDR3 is TGCAGCGTTGCCACTTTCACAGATACGCAGTATTTT. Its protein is CSVATFTDTQYF.

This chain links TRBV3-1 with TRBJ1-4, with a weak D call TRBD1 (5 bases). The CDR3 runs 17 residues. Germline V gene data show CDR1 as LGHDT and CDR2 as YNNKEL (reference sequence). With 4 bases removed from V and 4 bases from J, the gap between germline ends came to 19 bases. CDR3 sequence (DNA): TGTGCCAGCAGCCGAAATCAGGCGGGACGGAGTAATGAAAAACTGTTTTTT. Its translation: CASSRNQAGRSNEKLFF. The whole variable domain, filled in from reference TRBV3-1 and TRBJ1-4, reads DTAVSQTPKYLVTQMGNDKSIKCEQNLGHDTMYWYKQDSKKFLKIMFSYNNKELIINETVPNRFSPKSPDKAHLNLHINSLELGDSAVYFCASSRNQAGRSNEKLFFGSGTQLSVL.

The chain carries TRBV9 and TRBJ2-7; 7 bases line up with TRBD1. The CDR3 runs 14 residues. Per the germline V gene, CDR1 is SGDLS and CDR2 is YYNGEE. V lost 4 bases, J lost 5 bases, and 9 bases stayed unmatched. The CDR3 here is CASSSRTGSDEQYF. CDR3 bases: TGTGCCAGCAGCTCTCGGACAGGTAGCGACGAGCAGTACTTC.

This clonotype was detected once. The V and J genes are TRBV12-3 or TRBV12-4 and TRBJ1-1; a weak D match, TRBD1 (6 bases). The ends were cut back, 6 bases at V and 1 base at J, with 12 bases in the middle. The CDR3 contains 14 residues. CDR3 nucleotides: TGTGCCAGCAGGGACAGAGACTCGAACACTGAAGCTTTCTTT. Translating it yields CASRDRDSNTEAFF.

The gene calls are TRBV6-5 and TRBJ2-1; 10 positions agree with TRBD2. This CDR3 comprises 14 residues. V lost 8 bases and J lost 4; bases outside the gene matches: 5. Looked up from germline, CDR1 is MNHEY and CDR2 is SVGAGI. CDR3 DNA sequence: TGTGCCAGCGGGGGGACTAGCGAATACAATGAGCAGTTCTTC. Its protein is CASGGTSEYNEQFF.

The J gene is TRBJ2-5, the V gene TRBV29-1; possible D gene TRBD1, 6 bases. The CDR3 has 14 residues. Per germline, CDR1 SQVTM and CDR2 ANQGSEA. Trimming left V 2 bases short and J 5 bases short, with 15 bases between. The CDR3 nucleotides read TGCAGCGTTGAACTGACCGGGACACGGGAGACCCAGTACTTC. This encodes CSVELTGTRETQYF.

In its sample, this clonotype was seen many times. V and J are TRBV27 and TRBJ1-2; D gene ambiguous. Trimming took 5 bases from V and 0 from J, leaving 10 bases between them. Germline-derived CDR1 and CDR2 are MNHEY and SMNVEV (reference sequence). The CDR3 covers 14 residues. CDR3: CASSPPGTNYGYTF. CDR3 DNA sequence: TGTGCCAGCAGTCCGCCGGGGACTAACTATGGCTACACCTTC.